A selection of T cell receptor beta chains follows, all from one sample in a study of T cells in Graves' hyperthyroidism and ophthalmopathy. TCRdb analysed the multiplex PCR reads with MiXCR anew, one entry per CDR3 protein. This sample carries around 480,000 distinct CDR3 sequences, roughly an eighth of them seen once, and the ten largest clones take 15% to 20%. The specimen was blood. The source is a woman between 18 and 29 years old with Graves' hyperthyroidism. Each CDR3 is given without its conserved first and last residue. A D gene is named only where the DNA matches it firmly. Some rows have no size entry. The others give once, few or many, or a class for an expanded clone.

size,length,D,V,J,CDR3
few,12,-,TRBV20-1,TRBJ2-5,SARDVTEQETQY
-,12,-,TRBV9,TRBJ2-5,ASSVDRFKETQY
-,13,TRBD1,TRBV27,TRBJ2-7,ASSSPGQGPFEQY
many,15,TRBD2,TRBV18,TRBJ2-1,ASSPRTSGPSYNEQF
-,16,TRBD1,TRBV4-1,TRBJ1-2,ASSQEMGGQGFNYGYT
many,13,TRBD2,TRBV6-1,TRBJ2-5,ASSYYYGGSETQY
many,11,-,TRBV11-2,TRBJ2-3,ASSLDKGPQEY
few,9,-,TRBV29-1,TRBJ1-2,SGDDSYGYT
-,13,TRBD2,TRBV28,TRBJ2-1,ASRGGTSGRAEQF
many,10,-,TRBV9,TRBJ2-1,ASSVSGNEQF
few,12,-,TRBV20-1,TRBJ2-1,SASGRRSYNEQF
many,11,-,TRBV6-1,TRBJ1-2,ASRPGANYGYT
-,15,TRBD1,TRBV5-5,TRBJ2-2,ASSFSPGTANTGELF
-,15,TRBD2,TRBV14,TRBJ2-3,ASSQDLAGGSTDTQY
-,13,TRBD1,TRBV18,TRBJ2-1,ASSLSGTGRNEQF
-,12,TRBD2,TRBV7-2,TRBJ2-7,ASSPGTRGDEQY
few,12,-,TRBV3-1,TRBJ1-2,ASSPRGLDYGYT
many,12,-,TRBV3-1,TRBJ2-5,ASSQWLDQETQY
few,8,-,TRBV20-1,TRBJ1-5,SAPNQPQH
-,10,-,TRBV10-1,TRBJ2-3,ASSEASDTQY